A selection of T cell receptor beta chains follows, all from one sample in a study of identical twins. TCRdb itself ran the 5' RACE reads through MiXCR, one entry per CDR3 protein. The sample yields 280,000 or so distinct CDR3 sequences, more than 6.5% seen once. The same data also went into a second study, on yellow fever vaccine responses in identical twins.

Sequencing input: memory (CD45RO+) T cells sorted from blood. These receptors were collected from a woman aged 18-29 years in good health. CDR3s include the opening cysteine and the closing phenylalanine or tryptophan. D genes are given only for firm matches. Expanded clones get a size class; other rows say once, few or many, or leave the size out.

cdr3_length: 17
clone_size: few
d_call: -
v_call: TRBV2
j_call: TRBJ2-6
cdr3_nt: TGTGCCAGCAGAGACCGACACACTACCTCTGGGGCCAACGTCCTGACTTTC
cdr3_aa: CASRDRHTTSGANVLTF

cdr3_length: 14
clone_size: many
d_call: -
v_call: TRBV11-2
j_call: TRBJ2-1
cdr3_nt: TGTGCCAGCAGCTTAGGCGGCGGGTGGCGTGAGCAGTTCTTC
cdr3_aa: CASSLGGGWREQFF

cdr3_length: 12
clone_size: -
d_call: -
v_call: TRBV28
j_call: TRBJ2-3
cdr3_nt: TGTGCCAGCAGGGTAAGCACAGATACGCAGTATTTT
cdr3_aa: CASRVSTDTQYF

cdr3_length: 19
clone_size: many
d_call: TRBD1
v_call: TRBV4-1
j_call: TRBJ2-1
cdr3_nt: TGCGCCAGCAGCCAACTATTGGGTGCCGGGACAGGCCCCTACAATGAGCAGTTCTTC
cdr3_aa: CASSQLLGAGTGPYNEQFF

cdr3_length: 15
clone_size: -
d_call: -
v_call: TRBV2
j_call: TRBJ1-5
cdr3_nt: TGTGCCAGCAGTGAATTGGGCAGTAGCAATCAGCCCCAGCATTTT
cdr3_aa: CASSELGSSNQPQHF

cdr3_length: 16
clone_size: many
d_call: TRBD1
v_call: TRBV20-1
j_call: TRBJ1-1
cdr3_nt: TGCAGTGCTAGCCTACTCGCAGCAGGGGGCTACACTGAAGCTTTCTTT
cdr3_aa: CSASLLAAGGYTEAFF

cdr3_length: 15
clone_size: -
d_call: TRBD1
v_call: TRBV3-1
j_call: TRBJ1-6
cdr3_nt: TGTGCCAGCAGCCACTGGGACAGGGATAATTCACCCCTCCACTTT
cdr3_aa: CASSHWDRDNSPLHF

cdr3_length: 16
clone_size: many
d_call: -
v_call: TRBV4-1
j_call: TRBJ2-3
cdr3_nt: TGCGCCAGCAGCCAAGAGAGCGGCGGACGCACAGATACGCAGTATTTT
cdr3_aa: CASSQESGGRTDTQYF

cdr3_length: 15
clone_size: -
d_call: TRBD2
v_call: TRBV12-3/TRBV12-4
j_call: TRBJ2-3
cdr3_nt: TGTGCCAGCAGTTTTTTTCGTGGGAGGGCAGATACGCAGTATTTT
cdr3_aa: CASSFFRGRADTQYF

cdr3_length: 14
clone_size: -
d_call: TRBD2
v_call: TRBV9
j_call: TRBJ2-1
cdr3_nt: TGTGCCAGCAGCTCAGAACTACTAGCGGGTGAGCAGTTCTTC
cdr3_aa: CASSSELLAGEQFF

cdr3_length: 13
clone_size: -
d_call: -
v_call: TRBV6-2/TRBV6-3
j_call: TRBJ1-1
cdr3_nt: TGTGCCAGCCTAAAGACAGGGAACACTGAAGCTTTCTTT
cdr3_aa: CASLKTGNTEAFF

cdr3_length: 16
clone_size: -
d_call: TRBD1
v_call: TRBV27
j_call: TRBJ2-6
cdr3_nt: TGTGCCAGCAGTGTATTCACAGGGGTAGGGGCCAACGTCCTGACTTTC
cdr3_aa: CASSVFTGVGANVLTF

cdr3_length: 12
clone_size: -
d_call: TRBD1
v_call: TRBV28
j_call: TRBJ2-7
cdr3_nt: TGTGCCAGCCATAACAGGGGTTACGAGCAGTACTTC
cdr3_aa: CASHNRGYEQYF

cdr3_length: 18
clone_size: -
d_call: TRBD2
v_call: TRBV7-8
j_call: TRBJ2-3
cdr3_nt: TGTGCCAGCAGCCGCCGACTAGCGGGAGCGGGTAGCACAGATACGCAGTATTTT
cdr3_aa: CASSRRLAGAGSTDTQYF

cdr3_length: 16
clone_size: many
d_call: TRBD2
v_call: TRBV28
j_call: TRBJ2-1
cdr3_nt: TGTGCCACCACGGGGCTAGCGGGAGGAGCGGTCAATGAGCAGTTCTTC
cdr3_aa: CATTGLAGGAVNEQFF

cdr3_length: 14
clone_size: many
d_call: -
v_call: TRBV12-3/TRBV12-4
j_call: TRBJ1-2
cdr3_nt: TGTGCCAGCAGTTTAGGGGAAGCTAACTATGGCTACACCTTC
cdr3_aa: CASSLGEANYGYTF

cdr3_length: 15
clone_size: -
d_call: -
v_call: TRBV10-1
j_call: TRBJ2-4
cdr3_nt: TGCGCCAGCAGTGAGTCGAGCGGAGCCAAAAACATTCAGTACTTC
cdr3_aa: CASSESSGAKNIQYF

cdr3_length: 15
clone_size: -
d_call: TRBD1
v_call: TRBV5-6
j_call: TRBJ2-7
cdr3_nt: TGTGCCAGCAGCTCCTGGGTAAGGGGGCCCCACGAGCAGTACTTC
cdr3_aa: CASSSWVRGPHEQYF

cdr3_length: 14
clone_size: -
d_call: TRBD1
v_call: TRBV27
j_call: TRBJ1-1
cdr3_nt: TGTGCCAGCAGGGCGGACAGGACGTTCTCTGAAGCTTTCTTT
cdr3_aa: CASRADRTFSEAFF

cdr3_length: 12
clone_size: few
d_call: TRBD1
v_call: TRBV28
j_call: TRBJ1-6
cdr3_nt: TGTGCCGGACAGGGGAATAATTCACCCCTCCACTTT
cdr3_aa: CAGQGNNSPLHF

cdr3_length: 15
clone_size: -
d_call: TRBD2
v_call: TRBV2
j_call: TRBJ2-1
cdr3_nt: TGTGCCAGCAGTGTAGTTAGCGGGAGTCTAAATGAGCAGTTCTTC
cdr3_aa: CASSVVSGSLNEQFF

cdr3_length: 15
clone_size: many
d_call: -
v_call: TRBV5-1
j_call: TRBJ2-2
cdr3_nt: TGCGCCAGCAGCACTGGGACCGCCAGCACCGGGGAGCTGTTTTTT
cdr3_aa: CASSTGTASTGELFF

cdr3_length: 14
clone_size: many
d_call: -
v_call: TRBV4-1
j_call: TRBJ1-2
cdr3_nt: TGCGCCAGCAGCCAAGAAGGCAGGACGTATGGCTACACCTTC
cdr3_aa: CASSQEGRTYGYTF

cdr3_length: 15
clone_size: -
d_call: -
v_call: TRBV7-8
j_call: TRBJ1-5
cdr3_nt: TGTGCCAGCAAAGAACAGGGAACGGGCAATCAGCCCCAGCATTTT
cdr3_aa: CASKEQGTGNQPQHF

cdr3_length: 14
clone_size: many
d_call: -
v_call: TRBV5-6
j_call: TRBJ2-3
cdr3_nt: TGTGCCAGCAGTTCCCGGACTAGCACAGATACGCAGTATTTT
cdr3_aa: CASSSRTSTDTQYF

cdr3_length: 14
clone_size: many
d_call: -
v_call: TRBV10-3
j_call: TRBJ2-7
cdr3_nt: TGTGCCATCAGTGGGGGGACGGACTCCTACGAGCAGTACTTC
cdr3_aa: CAISGGTDSYEQYF

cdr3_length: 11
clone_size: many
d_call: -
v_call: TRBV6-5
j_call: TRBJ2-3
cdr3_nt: TGTGCCAGCTCGGCCGGGGGCACGCAGTATTTT
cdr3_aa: CASSAGGTQYF

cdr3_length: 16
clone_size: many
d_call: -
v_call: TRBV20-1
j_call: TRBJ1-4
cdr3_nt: TGCAGTGTAATGGACATATACGACGAGACTAATGAAAAACTGTTTTTT
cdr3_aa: CSVMDIYDETNEKLFF

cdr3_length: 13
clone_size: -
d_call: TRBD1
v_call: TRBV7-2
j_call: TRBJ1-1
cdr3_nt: TGTGCCAGCAGTTTCGACAGGGCGGCTGAAGCTTTCTTT
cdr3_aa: CASSFDRAAEAFF

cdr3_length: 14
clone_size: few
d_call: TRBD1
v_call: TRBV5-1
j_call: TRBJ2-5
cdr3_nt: TGCGCCAGCAGCAGGGGACAGCCCCAAGAGACCCAGTACTTC
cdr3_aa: CASSRGQPQETQYF

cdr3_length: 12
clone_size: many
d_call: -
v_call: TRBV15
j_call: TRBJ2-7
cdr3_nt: TGTGCCACCAGTACCGGGAACTACGAGCAGTACTTC
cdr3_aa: CATSTGNYEQYF

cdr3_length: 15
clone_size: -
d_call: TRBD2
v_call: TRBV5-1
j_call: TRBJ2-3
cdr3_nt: TGCGCCAGCAGCTGGCGGCGGGAGTCCGAAGATACGCAGTATTTT
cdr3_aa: CASSWRRESEDTQYF

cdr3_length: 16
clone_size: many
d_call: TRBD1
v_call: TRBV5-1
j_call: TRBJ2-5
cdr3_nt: TGCGCCAGCAGCTCCCAGACAGGGCTGGTCCGAGAGACCCAGTACTTC
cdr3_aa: CASSSQTGLVRETQYF

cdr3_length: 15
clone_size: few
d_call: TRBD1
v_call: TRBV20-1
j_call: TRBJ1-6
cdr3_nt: TGCAGTGCTAGAGAGGACAGGGGGCGTAATTCACCCCTCCACTTT
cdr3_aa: CSAREDRGRNSPLHF

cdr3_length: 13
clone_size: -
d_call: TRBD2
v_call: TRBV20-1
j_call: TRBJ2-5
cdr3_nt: TGCAGTGCGGAGCGGGATGCTCAAGAGACCCAGTACTTC
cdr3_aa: CSAERDAQETQYF

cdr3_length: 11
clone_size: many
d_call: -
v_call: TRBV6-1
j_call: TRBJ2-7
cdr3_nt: TGTGCCAGCAGTGATGGAGTTCAGCAGTACTTC
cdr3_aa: CASSDGVQQYF

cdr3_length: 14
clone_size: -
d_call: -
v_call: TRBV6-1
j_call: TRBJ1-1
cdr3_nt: TGTGCCAGCAGTGTGGCAGGGGAAATCACTGAAGCTTTCTTT
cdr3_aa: CASSVAGEITEAFF

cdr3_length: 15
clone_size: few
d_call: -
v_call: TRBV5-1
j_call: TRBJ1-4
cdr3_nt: TGCGCCAGCAGGAAAACCGGGGGGCCTAATGAAAAACTGTTTTTT
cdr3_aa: CASRKTGGPNEKLFF

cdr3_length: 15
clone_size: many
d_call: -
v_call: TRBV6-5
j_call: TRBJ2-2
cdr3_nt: TGTGCCAGCAGTTTCGACGGGCCCGGCACCGGGGAGCTGTTTTTT
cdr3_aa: CASSFDGPGTGELFF

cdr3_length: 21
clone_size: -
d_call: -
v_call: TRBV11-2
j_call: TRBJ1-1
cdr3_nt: TGTGCCAGCAGCCTCTCAAATAGGGCCAGGGGCTTACACTCAGAGAACACTGAAGCTTTCTTT
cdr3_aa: CASSLSNRARGLHSENTEAFF

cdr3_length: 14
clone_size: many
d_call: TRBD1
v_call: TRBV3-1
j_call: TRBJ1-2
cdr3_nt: TGTGCCAGCAGCCGTGGACAGGGTTCCTCTGGCTACACCTTC
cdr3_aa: CASSRGQGSSGYTF

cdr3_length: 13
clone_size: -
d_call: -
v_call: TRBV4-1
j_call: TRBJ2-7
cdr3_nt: TGCGCCAGCAGCCAGGGGGAGACCTACGAGCAGTACTTC
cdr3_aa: CASSQGETYEQYF

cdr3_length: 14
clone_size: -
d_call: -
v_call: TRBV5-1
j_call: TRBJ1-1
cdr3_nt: TGCGCCAGCAGCTTTTATGCGAGAAGTACTGAAGCTTTCTTT
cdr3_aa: CASSFYARSTEAFF

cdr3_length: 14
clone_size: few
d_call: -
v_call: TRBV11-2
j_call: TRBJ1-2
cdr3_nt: TGTGCCAGCTCCGCCCAGGCTGCTAACTATGGCTACACCTTC
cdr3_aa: CASSAQAANYGYTF

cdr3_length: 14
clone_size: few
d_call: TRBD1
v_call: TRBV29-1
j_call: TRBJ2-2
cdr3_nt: TGCAGCGTCGCGGAGACAGGGGTTTTCGGGGAGCTGTTTTTT
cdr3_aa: CSVAETGVFGELFF

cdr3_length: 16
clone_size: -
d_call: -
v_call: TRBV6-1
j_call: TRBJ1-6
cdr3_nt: TGTGCCAGCAGTGGACGGTCGAGCTCCTATAATTCACCCCTCCACTTT
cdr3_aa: CASSGRSSSYNSPLHF

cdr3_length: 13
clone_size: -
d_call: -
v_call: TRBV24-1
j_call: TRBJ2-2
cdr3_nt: TGTGCCACCGCTCTTTCAGGGACCGGGGAGCTGTTTTTT
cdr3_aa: CATALSGTGELFF

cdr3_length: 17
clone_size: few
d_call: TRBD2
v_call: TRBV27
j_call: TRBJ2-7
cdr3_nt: TGTGCCAGCAGTTCGCCCTCGGGACTAGCGGGAGGCTACGAGCAGTACTTC
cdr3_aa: CASSSPSGLAGGYEQYF

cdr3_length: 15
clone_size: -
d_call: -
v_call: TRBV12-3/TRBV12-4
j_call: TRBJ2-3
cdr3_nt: TGTGCCAGCAGTTTGTGGGGGGTCGGGACAGATACGCAGTATTTT
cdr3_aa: CASSLWGVGTDTQYF

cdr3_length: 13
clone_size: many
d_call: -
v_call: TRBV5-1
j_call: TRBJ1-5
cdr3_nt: TGCGCCAGCAGCTTGGATGGGGGACAGCCCCAGCATTTT
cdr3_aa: CASSLDGGQPQHF